This T cell receptor (beta chain) was obtained from a study of blood T cell repertoires in COVID-19. The CDR3 has 15 amino acids. Trimming stripped 7 bases from V and 0 bases from J, with 15 bases between. Germline-derived CDR1 and CDR2 are SQVTM and ANQGSEA. Sequencing was performed with immunoSEQ multiplex PCR; in TCRdb, only in-frame clones are kept and a portion is missing. The sample has tens of thousands of clones, about 74% seen once. The rearrangement uses TRBV29-1 and TRBJ2-2; D is unclear. The TCR sequence derives from a man aged 65 to 79 with COVID-19, enrolled during active disease. The sequencing sample was made of peripheral blood. The CDR3 loop reads CSALHEYSNTGELFF. CDR3 coding DNA: TGCAGCGCCTTGCACGAGTACTCGAACACCGGGGAGCTGTTTTTT.